This T cell receptor (beta chain) was sequenced for a study of cytomegalovirus exposure and HLA in healthy donors. This clone was found a few times. What it binds is unknown. Study-level results: In vitro testing confirmed three CMV-associated chains as specific for CMV antigens. There were some public TCRs occurring in many donors, but most TCR sequences were rare.

The CDR3 runs 15 residues. In germline, CDR1 is SGHRS, CDR2 YFSETQ. Unmatched junction bases numbered 5, after V lost 4 bases and J lost 2 bases. Only in-frame clones appear in the TCRdb table, and some are missing; sequencing was by immunoSEQ multiplex PCR. The table includes more than 70,000 clones, about 96% detected once. It was the 120-subject validation cohort, separate from the approximately 700-subject first cohort, to which the donors belonged. The chain recombines TRBV5-1 with TRBJ2-7; 11 nucleotides agree with TRBD2. Sequencing input: PBMCs. This TCR came from a man younger than 30 in good health and CMV-seropositive. The CDR3 loop reads CASSQSSGRTYEQYF. The CDR3 DNA follows: TGCGCCAGCAGCCAGTCTAGCGGGAGGACCTACGAGCAGTACTTC.